One T cell receptor (beta chain) is described in this entry. The diagnostic workup employed clinical symptoms, serum thyroxine, TRAb, thyroid ultrasound and orbital computed tomography. These data belong to a study of Graves' ophthalmopathy and Graves' hyperthyroidism. Amplification of TCR beta CDR3 regions used RNA transcripts. HTBI primers primed a first-round RT-PCR, and a second-round multiplex PCR followed. TCRdb independently ran MiXCR on the multiplex PCR reads; one entry per CDR3 protein. In the table there are about 590,000 distinct CDR3 sequences, under 40% of which are singletons. This CDR3 has 20 amino acids. V shed 5 bases, J shed 0 bases, and the junction held 18 bases outside the gene matches. Germline CDR1 and CDR2: SGHVS and FNYEAQ.

Source material: peripheral blood or thyroid tissue (not recorded which). The chain couples TRBV7-6 to TRBJ1-3; 8 nucleotides match TRBD1. The TCR comes from an adult man with Graves' hyperthyroidism. CDR3 nucleotides: TGTGCCAGCAGCCGACGGGCGACAGGGGCGACCCCGGGCTCTGGAAACACCATATATTTT. Amino acids: CASSRRATGATPGSGNTIYF.